Listed below are T cell receptor beta chains from one sample, sequenced in a study of T cells in localized non-small cell lung cancer. Clones were read by immunoSEQ multiplex PCR, and TCRdb kept only the in-frame ones, dropping some. The table shows under 65,000 clones, with approximately 80% occurring only once. Sequencing used peripheral blood, obtained before any cancer treatment. The receptors were sampled from an older female donor with stage II squamous cell lung carcinoma. The CDR3 runs from the conserved cysteine through the conserved F or W. D genes are given only for firm matches. Clone size is not always given. Where it is, it says once, few, many or a class for expanded clones.

cdr3_aa cdr3_nt d_call j_call v_call clone_size
CASSRTGAYNEQFF TGCGCCAGCAGCCGGACAGGAGCGTACAATGAGCAGTTCTTC TRBD1 TRBJ2-1 TRBV4-3 .
CAWSESPGAGQETQYF TGTGCCTGGAGTGAATCCCCCGGAGCAGGGCAAGAGACCCAGTACTTC . TRBJ2-5 TRBV30 .
CASSVGYGYTF TGTGCCAGCAGCGTAGGGTATGGCTACACCTTC . TRBJ1-2 TRBV9 once
CASSYGQGPNYGYTF TGTGCCAGCAGTTACGGGCAGGGACCTAACTATGGCTACACCTTC . TRBJ1-2 TRBV6-5 once
CASGLMHGTGAQTHNYGYTF TGTGCTAGTGGTTTGATGCACGGGACAGGGGCCCAAACCCATAACTATGGCTACACCTTC TRBD1 TRBJ1-2 TRBV12-5 .
CASSVAAQVSTGELFF TGTGCCAGCAGCGTAGCCGCACAGGTCTCCACCGGGGAGCTGTTTTTT . TRBJ2-2 TRBV9 .
CASSPRTSGRSYQETQYF TGTGCCAGCAGCCCTCGGACTAGCGGGAGATCGTACCAAGAGACCCAGTACTTC TRBD2 TRBJ2-5 TRBV7-6 once
CATIFRRGDQTGELFF TGCGCCACCATATTCCGCCGGGGGGACCAAACCGGGGAGCTGTTTTTT TRBD2 TRBJ2-2 TRBV10-1 .
CASSFGLGQNTEAFF TGTGCCAGCAGCTTCGGGTTGGGACAGAACACTGAAGCTTTCTTT . TRBJ1-1 TRBV5-4 .
CASTRTGSGSEAFF TGTGCCAGTACTCGGACAGGGTCAGGCTCTGAAGCTTTCTTT TRBD1 TRBJ1-1 TRBV19 .
CASSSDRSSYNEQFF TGTGCCAGCAGCTCCGACAGGAGCTCCTACAATGAGCAGTTCTTC . TRBJ2-1 TRBV7-9 .
CASSLPILAYNSPLHF TGTGCCAGCAGCCTACCTATACTTGCCTATAATTCACCCCTCCACTTT . TRBJ1-6 TRBV7-8 few
CASSRLGQGIGELFF TGTGCCAGCAGTCGTCTTGGACAGGGGATCGGGGAGCTGTTTTTT TRBD1 TRBJ2-2 TRBV7-3 few
CASSVGDRGNSPLHF TGTGCCAGCAGCGTAGGGGACAGGGGTAATTCACCCCTCCACTTT TRBD1 TRBJ1-6 TRBV9 .
CASSVEIVGETQYF TGTGCCAGCAGCGTAGAGATAGTGGGGGAGACCCAGTACTTC . TRBJ2-5 TRBV9 .
CASSDGGPGSPLHF TGTGCCAGCAGTGACGGCGGCCCCGGTTCACCCCTCCACTTT . TRBJ1-6 TRBV6-4 .
CASSTGGQSYGYTF TGTGCCAGCAGCACAGGGGGGCAGTCCTATGGCTACACCTTC TRBD1 TRBJ1-2 TRBV9 .
CASSSQGTPNEKLFF TGTGCCAGCTCCTCCCAGGGTACTCCTAATGAAAAACTGTTTTTT . TRBJ1-4 TRBV18 .
CASSAVRGTEAFF TGTGCCAGCAGCGCTGTCAGGGGCACTGAAGCTTTCTTT . TRBJ1-1 TRBV7-9 .
CASSLTGTGRNEQYF TGCGCCAGCTCGCTAACCGGGACAGGGAGGAACGAGCAGTACTTC TRBD1 TRBJ2-7 TRBV10-2 .
CASSLRGGDSPLHF TGTGCCAGCAGCTTAAGGGGAGGGGATTCACCCCTCCACTTT . TRBJ1-6 TRBV7-3 .
CASRTVSGAGVWETQYF TGTGCCAGCCGCACCGTTAGCGGGGCAGGGGTTTGGGAGACCCAGTACTTC TRBD2 TRBJ2-5 TRBV11-2 .
CASRSFIGGLDYGYTF TGTGCCAGTAGATCCTTTATTGGGGGGCTGGACTATGGCTACACCTTC . TRBJ1-2 TRBV19 .
CASSQVSALADGYTF TGTGCCAGCAGCCAAGTTTCGGCTCTAGCGGATGGCTACACCTTC . TRBJ1-2 TRBV14 .
CASRKDRVRGLHF TGTGCCAGCAGAAAGGACAGAGTTAGGGGACTCCACTTT . TRBJ1-6 TRBV28 .
CASSLELNTEAFF TGTGCCAGCAGCCTGGAACTTAACACTGAAGCTTTCTTT . TRBJ1-1 TRBV7-3 few
CASSPGLAGDTQYF TGCGCCAGCAGCCCGGGACTAGCCGGAGATACGCAGTATTTT TRBD2 TRBJ2-3 TRBV5-1 .
CASSLERGQYF TGTGCCAGCAGCTTAGAGAGGGGCCAGTACTTC . TRBJ2-5 TRBV7-9 few
CASSLPPAGGGYEQYF TGTGCCAGCAGCTTACCACCGGCAGGGGGGGGCTACGAGCAGTACTTC . TRBJ2-7 TRBV7-6 .
CASSPEQSYEQYF TGTGCCAGCTCACCGGAACAGAGCTACGAGCAGTACTTC . TRBJ2-7 TRBV18 .
CASRRRGGNYGYTF TGTGCCAGCAGGCGAAGGGGCGGTAACTATGGCTACACCTTC . TRBJ1-2 TRBV11-2 .
CASSSPRSDTQYF TGTGCCAGCAGCTCCCCCCGCTCAGATACGCAGTATTTT . TRBJ2-3 TRBV5-4 .
CAWSRGRSGTGELFF TGTGCCTGGAGCAGGGGGCGGTCAGGCACCGGGGAGCTGTTTTTT TRBD1 TRBJ2-2 TRBV30 .
CASHPTVAGANVLTF TGTGCCAGTCACCCGACAGTCGCTGGGGCCAACGTCCTGACTTTC . TRBJ2-6 TRBV6-6 few
CASSVANYGYTF TGTGCCAGCAGTGTAGCTAACTATGGCTACACCTTC . TRBJ1-2 TRBV2 .
CASSARTGSREQFF TGTGCCAGCAGCGCTCGGACAGGCTCCCGGGAGCAGTTCTTC TRBD1 TRBJ2-1 TRBV5-4 few
CASSRTGTGVDEQYF TGTGCCAGCAGTAGAACCGGGACAGGCGTCGACGAGCAGTACTTC TRBD1 TRBJ2-7 TRBV2 .
CASSLGLDRGPNEKLFF TGTGCCAGCAGCTTAGGCCTCGACAGGGGGCCTAATGAAAAACTGTTTTTT TRBD1 TRBJ1-4 TRBV7-9 .
CASSLEASGGAGETQYF TGTGCCAGCAGCTTGGAGGCTAGCGGGGGGGCCGGGGAGACCCAGTACTTC TRBD2 TRBJ2-5 TRBV5-5 .
CASSQNRGQETQYF TGTGCCAGCAGCCAGAACAGGGGACAAGAGACCCAGTACTTC TRBD1 TRBJ2-5 TRBV4-2 .
CASSDRGGNEKLFF TGTGCCAGCAGCGACAGGGGAGGCAACGAAAAACTGTTTTTT TRBD1 TRBJ1-4 TRBV6-6 .
CSVSSPPNTEAFF TGCAGCGTTTCCTCCCCTCCGAACACTGAAGCTTTCTTT . TRBJ1-1 TRBV29-1 .